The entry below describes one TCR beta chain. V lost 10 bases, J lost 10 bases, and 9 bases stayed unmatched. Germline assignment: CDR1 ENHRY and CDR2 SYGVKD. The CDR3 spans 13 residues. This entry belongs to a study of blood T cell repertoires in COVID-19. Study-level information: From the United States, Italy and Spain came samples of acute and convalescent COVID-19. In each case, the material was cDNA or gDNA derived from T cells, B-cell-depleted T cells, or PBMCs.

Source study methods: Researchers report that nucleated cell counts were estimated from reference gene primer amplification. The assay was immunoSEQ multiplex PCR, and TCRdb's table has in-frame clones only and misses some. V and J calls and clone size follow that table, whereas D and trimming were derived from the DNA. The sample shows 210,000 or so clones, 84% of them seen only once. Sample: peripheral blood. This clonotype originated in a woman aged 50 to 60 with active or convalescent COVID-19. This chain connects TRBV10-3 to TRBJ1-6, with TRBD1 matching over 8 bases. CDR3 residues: CATGDRGGSPLHF. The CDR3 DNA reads TGTGCCACCGGAGACAGGGGCGGGTCACCCCTCCACTTT.